The T cell receptor (beta chain) under discussion was sequenced for a study of control samples from healthy donors and cancer patients. The protocol was immunoSEQ multiplex PCR, while the TCRdb copy is restricted to in-frame clones and leaves out a portion. This sample has about 44,000 clones, with 80% to 90% found just once. The CDR3 is made up of 12 amino acids. Deletions cut 3 bases from V and 13 bases from J, with 13 bases between. Looked up from germline, CDR1 is ENHRY and CDR2 is SYGVKD. This TCR was sampled from a woman aged 60-75 years with lung cancer. J is TRBJ2-1 and V is TRBV10-3; weak D call: TRBD1 (5 bases). The sample was PBMCs. For the CDR3, the DNA is TGTGCCATCAGTGACAGGGATAATACCCAGTTCTTC. Encoded protein: CAISDRDNTQFF.